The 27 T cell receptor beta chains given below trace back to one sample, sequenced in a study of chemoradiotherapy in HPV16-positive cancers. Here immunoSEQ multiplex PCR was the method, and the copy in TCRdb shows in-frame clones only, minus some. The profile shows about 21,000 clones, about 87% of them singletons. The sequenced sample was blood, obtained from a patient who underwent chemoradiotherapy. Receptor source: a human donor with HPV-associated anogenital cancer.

The CDR3 sequence: CASSSGADSSYNEQFF. The CDR3 DNA sequence: TGCGCCAGCAGCTCAGGAGCGGACAGTTCCTACAATGAGCAGTTCTTC. The chain is built from TRBV5-1 and TRBJ2-1; a possible D gene is TRBD1 (6 bases). V lost 3 bases, J lost 1 base, and 14 bases lay in between. The CDR3 is 16 amino acids. CDR1 and CDR2 (germline): SGHRS, YFSETQ.

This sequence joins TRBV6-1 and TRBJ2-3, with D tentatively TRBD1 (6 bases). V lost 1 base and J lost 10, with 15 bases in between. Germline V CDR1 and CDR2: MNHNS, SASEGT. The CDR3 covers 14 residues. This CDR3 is CASSEGTVQSAQYF. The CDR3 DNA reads TGTGCCAGCAGTGAAGGGACAGTTCAATCGGCGCAGTATTTT.

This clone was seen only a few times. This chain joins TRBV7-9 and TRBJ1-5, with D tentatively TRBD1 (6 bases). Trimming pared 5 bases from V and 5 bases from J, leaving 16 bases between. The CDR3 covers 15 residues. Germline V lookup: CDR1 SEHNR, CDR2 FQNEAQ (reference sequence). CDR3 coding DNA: TGTGCCAGCAGCCCAGGCACAGGGCCGGATCAGCCCCAGCATTTT. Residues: CASSPGTGPDQPQHF.

In DNA form, the CDR3 reads TGTGCCAGTAGGGTGGGGAATAGCAATCAGCCCCAGCATTTT. Encoded protein: CASRVGNSNQPQHF. The V gene is TRBV19, the J gene TRBJ1-5; no clear D. The CDR3 consists of 14 residues. V was cut by 6 bases and J by 0 bases, with 9 bases left in between. Per germline, CDR1 LNHDA and CDR2 SQIVND (reference sequence).

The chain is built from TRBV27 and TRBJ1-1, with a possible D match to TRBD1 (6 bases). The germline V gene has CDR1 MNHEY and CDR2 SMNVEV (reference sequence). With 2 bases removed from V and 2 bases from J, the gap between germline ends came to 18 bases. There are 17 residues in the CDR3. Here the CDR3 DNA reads TGTGCCAGCAGTTTACTCAATGTTGTGGGGGCCAACACTGAAGCTTTCTTT. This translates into CASSLLNVVGANTEAFF.

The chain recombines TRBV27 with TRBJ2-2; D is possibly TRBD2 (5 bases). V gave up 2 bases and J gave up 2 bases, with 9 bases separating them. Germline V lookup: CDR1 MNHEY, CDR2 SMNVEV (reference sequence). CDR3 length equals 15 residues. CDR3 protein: CASSLRGFNTGELFF. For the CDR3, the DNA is TGTGCCAGCAGTTTACGGGGTTTTAACACCGGGGAGCTGTTTTTT.

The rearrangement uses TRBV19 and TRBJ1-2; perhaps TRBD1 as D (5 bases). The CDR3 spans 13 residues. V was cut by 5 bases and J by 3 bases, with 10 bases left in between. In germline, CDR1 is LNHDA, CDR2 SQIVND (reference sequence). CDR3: CASSSLTDYGYTF. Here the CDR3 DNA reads TGTGCCAGTAGTTCACTGACAGACTATGGCTACACCTTC. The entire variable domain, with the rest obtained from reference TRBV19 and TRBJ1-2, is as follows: DGGITQSPKYLFRKEGQNVTLSCEQNLNHDAMYWYRQDPGQGLRLIYYSQIVNDFQKGDIAEGYSVSREKKESFPLTVTSAQKNPTAFYLCASSSLTDYGYTFGSGTRLTVV.

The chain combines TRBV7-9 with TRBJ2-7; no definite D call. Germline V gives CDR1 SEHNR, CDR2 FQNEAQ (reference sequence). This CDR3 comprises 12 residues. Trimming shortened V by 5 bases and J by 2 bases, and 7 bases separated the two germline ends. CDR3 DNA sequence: TGTGCCAGCAGCCCCCGGCCCTACGAGCAGTACTTC. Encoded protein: CASSPRPYEQYF.

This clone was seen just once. DNA of the CDR3: TGTGCCAGTAGCACGGGGGTGCGGATTAGCAATCAGCCCCAGCATTTT. It specifies CASSTGVRISNQPQHF. V is TRBV19 and J is TRBJ1-5; D is perhaps TRBD1 (5 bases). V lost 6 bases and J 0 bases, leaving 15 bases between the germline ends. The CDR3 covers 16 residues. Germline values: CDR1 LNHDA, CDR2 SQIVND (reference sequence).

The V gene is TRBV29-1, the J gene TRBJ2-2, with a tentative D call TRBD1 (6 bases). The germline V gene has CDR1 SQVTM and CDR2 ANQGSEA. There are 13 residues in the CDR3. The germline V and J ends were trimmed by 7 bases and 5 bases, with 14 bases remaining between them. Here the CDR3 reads CSALDRPTGELFF. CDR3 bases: TGCAGCGCTCTGGACAGACCTACCGGGGAGCTGTTTTTT.

Here the CDR3 reads CASSPPSTGMRTEAFF. CDR3 DNA: TGTGCCAGCAGCCCACCCTCGACAGGGATGCGCACTGAAGCTTTCTTT. V usage is TRBV5-5 and J usage is TRBJ1-1, with 7 bases lining up with TRBD1. Germline V lookup: CDR1 SGHKS, CDR2 YYEKEE (reference sequence). The CDR3 is 16 amino acids. V lost 4 bases and J lost 4; bases outside the gene matches: 13.

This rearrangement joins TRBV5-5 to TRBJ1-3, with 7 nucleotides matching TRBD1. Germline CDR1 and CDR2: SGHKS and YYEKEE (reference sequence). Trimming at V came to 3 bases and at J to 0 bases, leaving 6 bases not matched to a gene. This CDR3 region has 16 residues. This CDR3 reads CASSSLHRGSGNTIYF. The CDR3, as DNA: TGTGCCAGCAGCTCCCTACACAGGGGCTCTGGAAACACCATATATTTT. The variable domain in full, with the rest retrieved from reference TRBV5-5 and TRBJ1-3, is DAGVTQSPTHLIKTRGQQVTLRCSPISGHKSVSWYQQVLGQGPQFIFQYYEKEERGRGNFPDRFSARQFPNYSSELNVNALLLGDSALYLCASSSLHRGSGNTIYFGEGSWLTVV.

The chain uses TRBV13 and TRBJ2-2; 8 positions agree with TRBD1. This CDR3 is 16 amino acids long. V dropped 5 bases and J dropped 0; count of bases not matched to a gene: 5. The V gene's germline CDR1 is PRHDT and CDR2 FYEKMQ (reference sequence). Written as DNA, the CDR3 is TGTGCCAGCAGCCCTCGGGACAGGACGAACACCGGGGAGCTGTTTTTT. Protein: CASSPRDRTNTGELFF.

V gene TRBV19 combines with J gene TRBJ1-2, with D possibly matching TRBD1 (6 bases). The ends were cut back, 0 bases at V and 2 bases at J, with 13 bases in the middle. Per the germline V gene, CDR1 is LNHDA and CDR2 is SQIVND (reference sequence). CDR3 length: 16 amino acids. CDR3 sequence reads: CASSIDVTGRNYGYTF. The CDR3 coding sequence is TGTGCCAGTAGTATAGATGTAACAGGGAGGAACTATGGCTACACCTTC.

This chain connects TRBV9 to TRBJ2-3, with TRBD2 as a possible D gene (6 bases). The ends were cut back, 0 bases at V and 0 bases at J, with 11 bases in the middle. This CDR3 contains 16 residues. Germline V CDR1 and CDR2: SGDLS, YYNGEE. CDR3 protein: CASSVVGRQSTDTQYF. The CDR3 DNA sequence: TGTGCCAGCAGCGTAGTGGGGAGGCAAAGCACAGATACGCAGTATTTT. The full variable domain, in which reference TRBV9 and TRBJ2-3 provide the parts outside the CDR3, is DSGVTQTPKHLITATGQRVTLRCSPRSGDLSVYWYQQSLDQGLQFLIQYYNGEERAKGNILERFSAQQFPDLHSELNLSSLELGDSALYFCASSVVGRQSTDTQYFGPGTRLTVL.

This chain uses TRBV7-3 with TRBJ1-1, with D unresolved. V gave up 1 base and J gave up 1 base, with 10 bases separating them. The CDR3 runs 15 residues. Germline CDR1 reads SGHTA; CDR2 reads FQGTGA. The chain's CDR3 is CASSLNPSGNTEAFF. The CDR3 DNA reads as TGTGCCAGCAGCTTAAATCCTTCGGGGAACACTGAAGCTTTCTTT.

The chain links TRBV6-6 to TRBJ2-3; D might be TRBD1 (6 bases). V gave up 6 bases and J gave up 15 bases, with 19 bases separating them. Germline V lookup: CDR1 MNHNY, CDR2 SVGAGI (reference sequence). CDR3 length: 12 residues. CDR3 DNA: TGTGCCAGCAGCCCTGACAGGCAGGCATTTTATTTT. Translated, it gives CASSPDRQAFYF.

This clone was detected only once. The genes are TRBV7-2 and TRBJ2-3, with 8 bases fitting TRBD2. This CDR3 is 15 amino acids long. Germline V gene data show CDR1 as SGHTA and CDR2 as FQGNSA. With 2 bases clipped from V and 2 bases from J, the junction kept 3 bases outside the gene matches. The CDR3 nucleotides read TGTGCCAGCAGCTTAATCGGGGGGGCCACAGATACGCAGTATTTT. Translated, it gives CASSLIGGATDTQYF.

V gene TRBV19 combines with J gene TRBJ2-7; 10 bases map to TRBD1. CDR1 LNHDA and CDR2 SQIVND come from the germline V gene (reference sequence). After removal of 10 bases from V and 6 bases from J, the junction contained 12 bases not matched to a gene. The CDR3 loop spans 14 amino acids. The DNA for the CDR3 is TGTGCCACAAGAGGTCCGGGACAGGGGTTCGAGCAGTACTTC. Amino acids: CATRGPGQGFEQYF.

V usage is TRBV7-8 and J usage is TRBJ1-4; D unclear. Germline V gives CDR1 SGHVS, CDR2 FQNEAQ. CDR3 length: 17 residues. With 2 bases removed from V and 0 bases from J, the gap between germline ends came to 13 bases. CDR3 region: CASSLPRRFATNEKLFF. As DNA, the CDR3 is TGTGCCAGCAGCTTACCTCGGCGGTTTGCAACTAATGAAAAACTGTTTTTT.

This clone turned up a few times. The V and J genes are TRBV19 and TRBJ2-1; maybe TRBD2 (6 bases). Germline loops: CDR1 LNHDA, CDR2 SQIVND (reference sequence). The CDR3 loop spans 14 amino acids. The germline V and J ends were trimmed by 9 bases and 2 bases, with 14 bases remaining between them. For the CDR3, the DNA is TGTGCCAGCATAAGCGGGCGCGCCTACAATGAGCAGTTCTTC. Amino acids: CASISGRAYNEQFF.

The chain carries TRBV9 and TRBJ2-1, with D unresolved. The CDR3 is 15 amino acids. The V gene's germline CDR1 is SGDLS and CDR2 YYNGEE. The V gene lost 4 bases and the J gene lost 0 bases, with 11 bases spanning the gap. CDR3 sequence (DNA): TGTGCCAGCAGCCCTCAGCCGAGCTCCTACAATGAGCAGTTCTTC. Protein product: CASSPQPSSYNEQFF.

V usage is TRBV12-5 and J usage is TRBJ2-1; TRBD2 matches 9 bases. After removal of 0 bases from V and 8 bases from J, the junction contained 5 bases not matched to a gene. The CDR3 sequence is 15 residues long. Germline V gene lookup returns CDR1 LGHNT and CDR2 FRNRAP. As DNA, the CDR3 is TGTGCTAGTGGTTTGGTAATAGCGGGAGTCTATGAGCAGTTCTTC. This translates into CASGLVIAGVYEQFF.

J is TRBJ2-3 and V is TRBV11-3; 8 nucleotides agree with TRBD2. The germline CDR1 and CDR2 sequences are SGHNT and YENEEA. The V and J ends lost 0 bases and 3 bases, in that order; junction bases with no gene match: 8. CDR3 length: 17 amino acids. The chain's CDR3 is CASSLEVAGGPTDTQYF. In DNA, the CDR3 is TGTGCCAGCAGCTTAGAGGTGGCGGGGGGACCTACAGATACGCAGTATTTT.

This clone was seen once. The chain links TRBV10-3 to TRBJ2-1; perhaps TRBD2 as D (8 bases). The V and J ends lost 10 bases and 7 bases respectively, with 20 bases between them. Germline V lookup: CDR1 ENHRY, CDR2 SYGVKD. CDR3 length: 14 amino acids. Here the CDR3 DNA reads TGTGCCACCAGGGGGACTAGGGTGGGGAATGAGCAGTTCTTC. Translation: CATRGTRVGNEQFF.

Here the CDR3 reads CASSSGTGNYGYTF. The CDR3 DNA sequence: TGTGCCAGCAGCTCCGGGACAGGAAACTATGGCTACACCTTC. The chain has TRBV7-2 and TRBJ1-2, with 8 bases that match TRBD1. This CDR3 has 14 residues. J lost 2 bases, V lost 4 bases, and 3 bases had no gene match. Per the germline V gene, CDR1 is SGHTA and CDR2 is FQGNSA.

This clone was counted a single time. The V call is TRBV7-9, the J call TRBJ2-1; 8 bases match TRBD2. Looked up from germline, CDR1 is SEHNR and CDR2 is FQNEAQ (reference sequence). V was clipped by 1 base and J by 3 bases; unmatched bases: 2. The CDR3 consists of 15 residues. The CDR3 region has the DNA TGTGCCAGCAGCTTAGAGACTAGCGACTACAATGAGCAGTTCTTC. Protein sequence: CASSLETSDYNEQFF.